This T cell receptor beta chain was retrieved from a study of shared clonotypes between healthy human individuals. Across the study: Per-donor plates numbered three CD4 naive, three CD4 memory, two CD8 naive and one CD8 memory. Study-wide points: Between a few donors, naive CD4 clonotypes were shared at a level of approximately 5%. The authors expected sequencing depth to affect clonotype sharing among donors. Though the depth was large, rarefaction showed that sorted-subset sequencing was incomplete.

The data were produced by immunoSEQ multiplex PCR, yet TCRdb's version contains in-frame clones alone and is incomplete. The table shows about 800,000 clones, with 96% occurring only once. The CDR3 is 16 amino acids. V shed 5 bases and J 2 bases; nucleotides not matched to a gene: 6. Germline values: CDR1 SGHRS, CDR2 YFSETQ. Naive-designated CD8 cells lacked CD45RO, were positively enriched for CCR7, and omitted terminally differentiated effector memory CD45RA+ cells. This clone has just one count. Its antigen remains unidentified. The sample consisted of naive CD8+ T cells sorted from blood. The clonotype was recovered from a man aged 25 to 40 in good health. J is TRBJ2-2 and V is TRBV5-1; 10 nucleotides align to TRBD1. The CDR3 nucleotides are TGCGCCAGCAGGTCCGGGACAGGGGCCAACACCGGGGAGCTGTTTTTT. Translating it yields CASRSGTGANTGELFF. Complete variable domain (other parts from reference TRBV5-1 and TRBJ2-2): KAGVTQTPRYLIKTRGQQVTLSCSPISGHRSVSWYQQTPGQGLQFLFEYFSETQRNKGNFPGRFSGRQFSNSRSEMNVSTLELGDSALYLCASRSGTGANTGELFFGEGSRLTVL.